The rows below give T cell receptor beta chains drawn from one sample of a study of glioma-infiltrating T cells after dendritic cell vaccination. The protocol was immunoSEQ multiplex PCR, while the TCRdb copy is restricted to in-frame clones and leaves out a portion. The sample holds 30,000 to 40,000 clones, approximately 82% seen once. This sample comprised blood, obtained before dendritic cell vaccination. These receptors were obtained from a human donor with glioblastoma. CDR3s include the opening cysteine and the closing phenylalanine or tryptophan. Fields, in order: J gene, D gene, V gene, clone size, CDR3 DNA, CDR3 protein. The D gene is left open where the match is weak. Only part of the rows carry a size: once, few, many, or a class if the clone is expanded.

>TRBJ1-1|TRBD1|TRBV7-6|NA
TGTGCCAGCAGCTTAACAGGGGCGAACACTGAAGCTTTCTTT
CASSLTGANTEAFF
>TRBJ2-1|TRBD2|TRBV6-5|NA
TGTGCCAGCAGCCGGACTAGGACTCCCAACAATGAGCAGTTCTTC
CASSRTRTPNNEQFF
>TRBJ2-7|NA|TRBV4-1|NA
TGCGCCAGCAGCCAAGGACAGATCTCCTACGAGCAGTACTTC
CASSQGQISYEQYF
>TRBJ1-5|TRBD1|TRBV5-4|few
TGTGCCAGCAGCATCTACGGACAGGCAACGAATCAGCCCCAGCATTTT
CASSIYGQATNQPQHF
>TRBJ2-7|NA|TRBV21-1|NA
TGTGCCAGCAGCAAAGTCAGCGGGGTCCTCTCCTACGAGCAGTACTTC
CASSKVSGVLSYEQYF
>TRBJ1-1|NA|TRBV28|NA
TGTGCCAGCAGTTTAAACATGAACACTGAAGCTTTCTTT
CASSLNMNTEAFF
>TRBJ1-4|NA|TRBV9|NA
TGTGCCAGCAGCGTCCCGGGGGAAAAACTGTTTTTT
CASSVPGEKLFF
>TRBJ1-2|NA|TRBV4-2|NA
TGTGCCAGCAGCCAAGATATCATACAGGCCCCTATTTTACTTAACTATGGCTACACCTTC
CASSQDIIQAPILLNYGYTF
>TRBJ2-5|NA|TRBV5-4|NA
TGTGCCAGCAGCCTGACGGACAGCCAAGAGACCCAGTACTTC
CASSLTDSQETQYF
>TRBJ2-3|NA|TRBV7-9|NA
TGTGCCAGCAGCTTAGACGTAGGGGCTAGGACAGATACGCAGTATTTT
CASSLDVGARTDTQYF
>TRBJ2-7|TRBD2|TRBV9|NA
TGTGCCAGCAGCATTACTAGCGGGGGGGCATCCTACGAGCAGTACTTC
CASSITSGGASYEQYF
>TRBJ2-1|NA|TRBV7-8|few
TGTGCCAGCAGCTTAGCGGCAGGGAACAATGAGCAGTTCTTC
CASSLAAGNNEQFF
>TRBJ2-7|NA|TRBV27|few
TGTGCCAGCAGTTTGAGGAATTCCCCCGGCGCCTACGAGCAGTACTTC
CASSLRNSPGAYEQYF
>TRBJ1-1|TRBD1|TRBV7-6|NA
TGTGCCAGCAGCCGACCATTGGGACAGGGAAAGGACACTGAAGCTTTCTTT
CASSRPLGQGKDTEAFF
>TRBJ1-1|NA|TRBV7-7|NA
TGTGCTAGCAGTCCTGACAGACTGAACACTGAAGCTTTCTTT
CASSPDRLNTEAFF
>TRBJ2-7|NA|TRBV5-4|once
TGTGCCAGCAGCTTAGACGGGGAACCCTACGAGCAGTACTTC
CASSLDGEPYEQYF